The 21 T cell receptor beta chains below all came from one sample that was sequenced in a study of post-analysis software for immune sequencing data. Prepared libraries of TCR beta cDNA carried unique molecular identifiers. A single record per CDR3 protein comes from TCRdb applying MiXCR to the PCR reads. Here the sample spans hundreds of thousands of distinct CDR3 sequences, 36% being singletons. Study results and limitations: Patients used about 5 TRBV segments, including TRBV5-6, TRBV5-1 and TRBV20-1, more often than controls.

What these receptors recognize is not known. Sequenced sample: blood. All receptors derive from a girl aged 10-17 years with multiple sclerosis.

In its sample, this clonotype was seen many times. This chain joins TRBV7-9 and TRBJ2-6; D gene unclear. V was shortened by 2 bases and J by 2 bases, with 10 bases between the two germline ends. The CDR3 is 16 residues long. Per the germline V gene, CDR1 is SEHNR and CDR2 is FQNEAQ (reference sequence). The CDR3: CASSLLASPGANVLTF. Written as DNA, the CDR3 is TGTGCCAGCAGCTTACTGGCCTCCCCTGGGGCCAACGTCCTGACTTTC.

In this sample, this clonotype turned up many times. The chain couples TRBV5-1 to TRBJ2-3; TRBD2 aligns across 8 bases. There are 15 residues in the CDR3. CDR1 is SGHRS, CDR2 YFSETQ, per germline. Trimming cost V 0 bases and J 0 bases; bases outside gene matches: 0. The CDR3 region has the DNA TGCGCCAGCAGCTTGGCTAGCGGGAGCACAGATACGCAGTATTTT. It codes for CASSLASGSTDTQYF.

The CDR3 protein is CAISDSPSYEQYF. The CDR3 coding sequence is TGTGCCATCAGTGATAGTCCCTCCTACGAGCAGTACTTC. This chain joins TRBV10-3 and TRBJ2-5; no firm D call. Judging by the DNA end, TRBJ2-7 fits better; the J call may be wrong. In germline, CDR1 is ENHRY, CDR2 SYGVKD. The CDR3 consists of 13 residues.

This chain joins TRBV7-8 and TRBJ2-7, with 11 positions matching TRBD2. With V trimmed by 3 bases and J by 2 bases, 3 bases remained unmatched. The length of the CDR3 is 15 residues. Germline-derived CDR1 and CDR2 are SGHVS and FQNEAQ. The CDR3: CASSFGSGRAYEQYF. In DNA form, the CDR3 reads TGTGCCAGCAGCTTCGGTAGCGGGAGGGCCTACGAGCAGTACTTC. The variable domain in full, completed from reference TRBV7-8 and TRBJ2-7, reads GAGVSQSPRYKVAKRGQDVALRCDPISGHVSLFWYQQALGQGPEFLTYFQNEAQLDKSGLPSDRFFAERPEGSVSTLKIQRTQQEDSAVYLCASSFGSGRAYEQYFGPGTRLTVT.

In its sample, this clonotype was seen many times. The V and J genes are TRBV24-1 and TRBJ2-1; weak D call: TRBD1 (6 bases). Trimming took off 0 bases at V and 6 bases at J, with 17 bases between the two ends. Germline V gene lookup returns CDR1 KGHDR and CDR2 SFDVKD. There are 17 residues in the CDR3. CDR3 bases: TGTGCCACCAGTGATTTGTTCCGCCAGGGGCCGCCCAATGAGCAGTTCTTC. Translation gives CATSDLFRQGPPNEQFF.

This clonotype was observed many times. This chain joins TRBV5-1 and TRBJ2-5, with D maybe TRBD2 (5 bases). CDR3 length: 16 residues. From germline, CDR1 is SGHRS and CDR2 YFSETQ. Trimming shortened V by 0 bases and J by 2 bases, and 14 bases separated the two germline ends. The DNA of the CDR3 is TGCGCCAGCAGCTTGGGTGGGGTCTCGGGGCAAGAGACCCAGTACTTC. Protein sequence: CASSLGGVSGQETQYF.

This clonotype occurred many times. J is TRBJ1-1 and V is TRBV7-2; 9 bases agree with TRBD1. Germline trimming cut 5 bases from V and 7 bases from J; bases unmatched to any gene: 14. The CDR3 totals 16 residues. Germline V gives CDR1 SGHTA, CDR2 FQGNSA. The CDR3 DNA sequence: TGTGCCAGCAGCCGCGGGACAGGGCTAGCAAGAGATGAAGCTTTCTTT. This sequence encodes CASSRGTGLARDEAFF.

This clonotype was picked up many times. The V gene is TRBV29-1, the J gene TRBJ2-3; D unresolved. V was cut by 4 bases and J by 0 bases, with 8 bases left in between. CDR3 size: 13 residues. Germline V gives CDR1 SQVTM, CDR2 ANQGSEA. Written as DNA, the CDR3 is TGCAGCGTTGCCGGCCGTAGCACAGATACGCAGTATTTT. Residues: CSVAGRSTDTQYF.

This clonotype was detected ten times or more. The chain links TRBV7-3 to TRBJ2-1, with TRBD2 matching over 8 bases. After removal of 1 base from V and 9 bases from J, the junction contained 11 bases not matched to a gene. Germline loops: CDR1 SGHTA, CDR2 FQGTGA. The CDR3 has 16 amino acids. CDR3 in DNA: TGTGCCAGCAGCTTAAGCGGAGCGGGAGAAGATGTTGAGCAGTTCTTC. Amino acid sequence: CASSLSGAGEDVEQFF.

This clonotype was recorded at least ten times. The rearrangement uses TRBV18 and TRBJ1-2; the match to TRBD1 covers 7 bases. The CDR3 has 12 residues. V shed 5 bases and J 5 bases; nucleotides not matched to a gene: 2. CDR1 is KGHSH, CDR2 LQKENI, per germline. CDR3 loop: CASSSTGYGYTF. Here the CDR3 DNA reads TGTGCCAGCTCATCGACAGGGTATGGCTACACCTTC.

This clonotype has only one observation. The chain carries TRBV20-1 and TRBJ1-6; 9 positions match TRBD1. This CDR3 is built from 17 residues. V shed 0 bases, J shed 7 bases, and the junction held 10 bases outside the gene matches. In germline, CDR1 is DFQATT, CDR2 SNEGSKA (reference sequence). This CDR3 is CSARDLGTGRDNSPLHF. The CDR3 nucleotides read TGCAGTGCTAGAGACCTCGGGACAGGGAGGGACAATTCACCCCTCCACTTT.

As concerns this clonotype: One end of the junction does not line up with germline, which may come from a read error. The CDR3 is CVSSLSPSGSKETQYF. CDR3 coding DNA: TGCGTCAGCAGCTTGAGCCCTAGCGGGAGCAAAGAGACCCAGTACTTC. This chain links TRBV5-1 with TRBJ2-5, with 10 bases identical to TRBD2. Germline CDR1 reads SGHRS; CDR2 reads YFSETQ. CDR3 length equals 16 residues.

On this clonotype itself: A single base separates this from a much larger clone, so it may be a read error. The CDR3 loop is CACSQPGQGAQGYTF. The CDR3 DNA reads TGTGCCTGCAGCCAACCGGGACAGGGGGCTCAAGGCTACACCTTC. V is TRBV4-2 and J is TRBJ1-2; 12 bases fit TRBD1. CDR1 and CDR2 from the germline V gene are LGHNA and YNFKEQ. CDR3 size: 15 residues.

The sample holds many counts of this clonotype. V usage is TRBV7-2 and J usage is TRBJ2-1, with 13 nucleotides matching TRBD2. The CDR3 runs 17 residues. V lost 5 bases to trimming and J lost 2 bases; unmatched junction nucleotides: 6. Germline CDR1 SGHTA, CDR2 FQGNSA. The CDR3 here is CASSALLAGGPYNEQFF. In DNA form, the CDR3 reads TGTGCCAGCAGCGCTCTACTAGCGGGGGGGCCCTACAATGAGCAGTTCTTC. Looking up the rest from reference TRBV7-2 and TRBJ2-1 gives the full variable domain: GAGVSQSPSNKVTEKGKDVELRCDPISGHTALYWYRQSLGQGLEFLIYFQGNSAPDKSGLPSDRFSAERTGGSVSTLTIQRTQQEDSAVYLCASSALLAGGPYNEQFFGPGTRLTVL.

This clonotype appeared many times. The rearrangement links TRBV3-1 to TRBJ2-1, with D tentatively TRBD2 (6 bases). Germline V CDR1 and CDR2: LGHDT, YNNKEL (reference sequence). Trimming removed 1 base at V and 2 bases at J, with 18 bases between. This CDR3 region has 18 residues. The CDR3, as DNA: TGTGCCAGCAGCCAAGCTCAGGCTAGCGCCTCCACCTACAATGAGCAGTTCTTC. Its protein is CASSQAQASASTYNEQFF.

At least ten counts were recorded for this clonotype. The V and J genes are TRBV28 and TRBJ2-3; 12 bases are shared with TRBD2. The length of the CDR3 is 16 residues. Germline-derived CDR1 and CDR2 are MDHEN and SYDVKM. V was clipped by 7 bases and J by 3 bases; unmatched bases: 8. For the CDR3, the DNA is TGTGCCAGCAAAGGGTGGGGGACTAGCGGGACAGATACGCAGTATTTT. This gives the protein CASKGWGTSGTDTQYF.

As concerns this clonotype: Since a much larger clone is just one base distant, this may be a read error. The CDR3 region is CASSPRVGDRGNEQYF. Written as DNA, the CDR3 is TGTGCCAGCAGCCCGAGAGTGGGGGACAGGGGCAATGAGCAGTACTTC. The chain recombines TRBV11-2 with TRBJ2-7; TRBD1 matches 10 bases. The CDR3 length is 16 residues. V dropped 5 bases and J dropped 7; count of bases not matched to a gene: 14. CDR1 is SGHAT, CDR2 FQNNGV, per germline.

Comments on this clonotype: One base away lies a much larger clone, so this may be a sequencing read error. V gene TRBV20-1 combines with J gene TRBJ1-2, with D unclear. CDR1 DFQATT and CDR2 SNEGSKA come from the germline V gene (reference sequence). The CDR3 consists of 11 residues. CDR3 amino acids: CRARARDGYTF. The CDR3 coding sequence is TGCAGGGCTAGAGCGAGGGATGGCTACACCTTC.

Only a few counts were recorded for this clonotype. Given a much more abundant clone one base away, this may be a read error. The chain links TRBV27 to TRBJ1-2, with 9 bases identical to TRBD1. The CDR3 extends over 15 amino acids. J lost 6 bases, V lost 0 bases, and 5 bases had no gene match. Germline lookup yields CDR1 MNHEY and CDR2 SMNVEV (reference sequence). CDR3 amino acids: CASSLSTGGSHGYTF. The DNA of the CDR3 is TGTGCCAGCAGTTTATCGACAGGGGGTTCCCATGGCTACACCTTC.

The table lists this clonotype with many counts. V and J are TRBV24-1 and TRBJ2-3, with 10 bases aligning to TRBD1. Per the germline V gene, CDR1 is KGHDR and CDR2 is SFDVKD. The CDR3 spans 18 residues. V lost 5 bases and J lost 2; bases outside the gene matches: 12. The CDR3 sequence is CATSGDRGGSPNTDTQYF. DNA of the CDR3: TGTGCCACCAGTGGGGACAGGGGCGGGTCTCCTAACACAGATACGCAGTATTTT.

This clonotype was recorded a few times. One base away lies a much larger clone, so this may be a sequencing read error. This chain connects TRBV29-1 to TRBJ1-2; D is unresolved. Looked up from germline, CDR1 is SQVTM and CDR2 is ANQGSEA. The CDR3 extends over 12 amino acids. CDR3 sequence (DNA): TGCGCTATGGCGGTTAGGAACTATGGCTACACCTTC. Protein product: CAMAVRNYGYTF.